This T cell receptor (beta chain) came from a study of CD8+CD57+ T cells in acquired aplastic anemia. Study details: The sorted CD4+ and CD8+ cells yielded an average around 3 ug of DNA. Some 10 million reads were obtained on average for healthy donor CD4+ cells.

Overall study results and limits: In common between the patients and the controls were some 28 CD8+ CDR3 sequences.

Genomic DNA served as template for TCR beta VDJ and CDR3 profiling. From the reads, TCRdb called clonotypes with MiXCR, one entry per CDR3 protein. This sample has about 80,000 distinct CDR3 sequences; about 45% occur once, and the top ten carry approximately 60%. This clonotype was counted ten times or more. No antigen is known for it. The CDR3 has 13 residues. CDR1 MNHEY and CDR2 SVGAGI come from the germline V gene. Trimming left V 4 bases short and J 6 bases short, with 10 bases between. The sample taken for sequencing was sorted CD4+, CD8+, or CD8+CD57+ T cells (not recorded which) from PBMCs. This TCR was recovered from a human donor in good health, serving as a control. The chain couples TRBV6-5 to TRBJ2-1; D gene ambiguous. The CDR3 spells CASSSQSFNEQFF. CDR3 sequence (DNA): TGTGCCAGCAGTTCGCAGAGTTTCAATGAGCAGTTCTTC.